The clone carrying this TCR beta chain was observed once. Its antigen remains unknown. Preparing the TCRbeta library involved the use of unique molecular identifiers. TCRdb re-called the PCR reads with MiXCR, one entry per CDR3 protein. The sample contains 610,000 or so distinct CDR3 sequences, around 27% of which appear only once. Germline V gene data show CDR1 as MNHEY and CDR2 as SMNVEV (reference sequence). The germline V and J ends were trimmed by 2 bases and 7 bases, with 14 bases remaining between them. CDR3 size: 14 residues. This specimen belongs to a study of T-cell reconstitution after alpha-beta-depleted transplantation in children. General observations from the study: Expanded graft clones numbering several hundred reportedly gave rise to alpha-beta T cells about two months after transplant. Newly generated T cells supplied most T-cell counts and diversity one year post-transplant.

This clonotype was sampled from a boy under two years old with Wiskott-Aldrich syndrome, due to receive a stem cell transplant. Specimen: PBMCs, collected before TCRalphabeta/CD19-depleted stem cell transplant. V gene TRBV27 combines with J gene TRBJ2-5; D is ambiguous. CDR3 protein: CASSLIVASGTQYF. Here the CDR3 DNA reads TGTGCCAGCAGTTTAATAGTTGCGTCCGGGACCCAGTACTTC.